The 10 T cell receptor beta chains reported below all come from one sample, sequenced in a study of identical twins. TCRdb re-called the 5' RACE reads through MiXCR, storing one row per CDR3 protein. There are approximately 690,000 distinct CDR3 sequences in the sample; 5.5% to 7.5% occur only once, and about 2% lies in the top ten. The material sequenced was naive T cells sorted from blood. These receptors all stem from a man aged 18 to 30 in good health.

This clonotype was recorded at least ten times. This chain joins TRBV7-2 and TRBJ1-5; D is perhaps TRBD1 (6 bases). This CDR3 region has 19 residues. Trimming cost V 4 bases and J 0 bases, with 22 bases left between them. Germline V gives CDR1 SGHTA, CDR2 FQGNSA. CDR3 residues: CASSSPQGRGNHSNQPQHF. Written as DNA, the CDR3 is TGTGCCAGCAGCTCACCACAGGGACGGGGGAACCATAGCAATCAGCCCCAGCATTTT.

This clonotype was recorded at least ten times. The chain uses TRBV7-9 and TRBJ2-2; D assignment may be TRBD1 or TRBD2 (5 bases each). Germline V gene lookup returns CDR1 SEHNR and CDR2 FQNEAQ (reference sequence). The ends were cut back, 5 bases at V and 0 bases at J, with 13 bases in the middle. The CDR3 has 16 amino acids. CDR3 protein: CASSHQWGPNTGELFF. In DNA, the CDR3 is TGTGCCAGCAGCCACCAGTGGGGACCGAACACCGGGGAGCTGTTTTTT.

This clonotype was seen many times. The chain combines TRBV10-2 with TRBJ2-2; D is perhaps TRBD1 (6 bases). The CDR3 runs 15 residues. CDR1 WSHSY and CDR2 SAAADI come from the germline V gene. V gave up 7 bases and J gave up 0 bases, with 12 bases separating them. The DNA for the CDR3 is TGCGCCAGCATCCTGGACAGAGCGAACACCGGGGAGCTGTTTTTT. Encoded protein: CASILDRANTGELFF.

This clonotype was picked up many times. The J gene is TRBJ1-5, the V gene TRBV20-1, with 8 positions matching TRBD1. J was trimmed by 4 bases and V by 5 bases; bases with no gene match: 4. This CDR3 is built from 13 residues. Germline CDR1 DFQATT, CDR2 SNEGSKA (reference sequence). The CDR3 sequence: CSAVGTGNQPQHF. In nucleotides, the CDR3 is TGCAGTGCTGTGGGGACAGGAAATCAGCCCCAGCATTTT.

The sample holds a few counts of this clonotype. The J gene is TRBJ2-1, the V gene TRBV20-1; 12 nucleotides agree with TRBD2. The CDR3 runs 19 residues. Trimming cost V 3 bases and J 0 bases; bases outside gene matches: 12. Germline values: CDR1 DFQATT, CDR2 SNEGSKA (reference sequence). The DNA for the CDR3 is TGCAGTGCTAGCTCTAGCGGGAGGGCCCAGGCCAGCTCCTACAATGAGCAGTTCTTC. Translation: CSASSSGRAQASSYNEQFF.

The gene calls are TRBV7-3 and TRBJ2-6, with unresolved D. The CDR3 length is 13 residues. From germline, CDR1 is SGHTA and CDR2 FQGTGA. Trimming took 5 bases from V and 2 from J, leaving 4 bases between them. The chain's CDR3 is CASSNPGANVLTF. The CDR3 DNA sequence: TGTGCCAGCAGCAACCCTGGGGCCAACGTCCTGACTTTC.

This clonotype was recorded many times. This sequence joins TRBV25-1 and TRBJ2-7; unclear D gene. In germline, CDR1 is MGHDK, CDR2 SYGVNS. The V end lost 4 bases, the J end lost 3 bases, and 4 bases lay between the germline ends. The CDR3 runs to 11 residues. The CDR3 sequence: CASSGYYEQYF. CDR3 in DNA: TGTGCCAGCAGTGGATACTACGAGCAGTACTTC.

This clonotype has a count of ten or more. The CDR3 nucleotides are TGTGCCACCAGTGCTAAAGAGACCCAGTACTTC. It codes for CATSAKETQYF. This chain joins TRBV24-1 and TRBJ2-5; D is unclear. With 5 bases removed from V and 3 bases from J, the gap between germline ends came to 3 bases. The CDR3 consists of 11 residues. Germline-derived CDR1 and CDR2 are KGHDR and SFDVKD.

This clonotype came up many times. V gene TRBV7-3 combines with J gene TRBJ2-1; 9 bases map to TRBD2. J gave up 4 bases and V 2 bases, and 6 bases lay outside the gene matches. CDR3 length equals 16 residues. Germline values: CDR1 SGHTA, CDR2 FQGTGA. CDR3 coding DNA: TGTGCCAGCAGCTTAGTTAGGACTAGCGCTTACAATGAGCAGTTCTTC. This gives the protein CASSLVRTSAYNEQFF.

The table lists this clonotype with a few counts. This rearrangement joins TRBV12-3 or TRBV12-4 to TRBJ2-6; D perhaps matches TRBD1 (5 bases). The CDR3 totals 15 residues. Trimming shortened V by 4 bases and J by 4 bases, and 11 bases separated the two germline ends. The CDR3 is CASSSSGSGANVLTF. The CDR3 DNA sequence: TGTGCCAGCAGTTCCTCAGGGTCGGGGGCCAACGTCCTGACTTTC.